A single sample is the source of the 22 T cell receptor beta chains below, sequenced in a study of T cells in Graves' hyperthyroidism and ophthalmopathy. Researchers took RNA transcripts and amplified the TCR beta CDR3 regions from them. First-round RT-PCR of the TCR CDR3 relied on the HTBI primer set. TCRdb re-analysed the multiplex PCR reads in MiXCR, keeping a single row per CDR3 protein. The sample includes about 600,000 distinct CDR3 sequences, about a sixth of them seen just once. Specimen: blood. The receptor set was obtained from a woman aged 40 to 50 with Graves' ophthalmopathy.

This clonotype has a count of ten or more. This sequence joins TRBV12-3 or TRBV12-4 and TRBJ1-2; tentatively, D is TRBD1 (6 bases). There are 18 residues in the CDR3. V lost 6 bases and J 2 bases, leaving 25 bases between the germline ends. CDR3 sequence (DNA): TGTGCCAGCAGCCCTCAGAAGACAAGACAGGAGATAAACTATGGCTACACCTTC. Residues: CASSPQKTRQEINYGYTF.

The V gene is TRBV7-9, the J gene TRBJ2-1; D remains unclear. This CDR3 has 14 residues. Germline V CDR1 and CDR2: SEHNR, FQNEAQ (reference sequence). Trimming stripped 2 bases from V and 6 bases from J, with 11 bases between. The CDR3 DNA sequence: TGTGCCAGCAGCTTAACGGCGCTAGTCAATGAGCAGTTCTTC. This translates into CASSLTALVNEQFF.

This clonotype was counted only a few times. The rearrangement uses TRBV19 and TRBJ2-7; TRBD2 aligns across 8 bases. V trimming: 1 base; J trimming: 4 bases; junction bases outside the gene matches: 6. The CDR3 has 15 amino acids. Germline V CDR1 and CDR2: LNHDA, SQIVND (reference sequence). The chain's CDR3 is CASSIGKREFYEQYF. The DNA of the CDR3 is TGTGCCAGTAGTATAGGAAAGCGGGAGTTTTACGAGCAGTACTTC.

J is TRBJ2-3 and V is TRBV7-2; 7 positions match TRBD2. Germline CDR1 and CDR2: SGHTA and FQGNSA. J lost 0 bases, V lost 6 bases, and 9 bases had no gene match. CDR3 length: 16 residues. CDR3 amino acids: CASSLTSATSTDTQYF. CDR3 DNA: TGTGCCAGCAGTCTCACTAGCGCCACTAGCACAGATACGCAGTATTTT. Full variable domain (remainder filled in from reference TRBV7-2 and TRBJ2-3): GAGVSQSPSNKVTEKGKDVELRCDPISGHTALYWYRQSLGQGLEFLIYFQGNSAPDKSGLPSDRFSAERTGGSVSTLTIQRTQQEDSAVYLCASSLTSATSTDTQYFGPGTRLTVL.

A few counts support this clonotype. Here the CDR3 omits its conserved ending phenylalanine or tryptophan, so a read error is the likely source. The CDR3 DNA reads as TGTGCCAGCAGTCCGACCATGAACACTGAAGCTTTCCTT. This encodes CASSPTMNTEAFL. The chain recombines TRBV6-2 or TRBV6-3 with TRBJ1-1; no reliable D call. Germline CDR1 and CDR2: MNHEY and SVGEGT. The ends were cut back, 5 bases at V and 0 bases at J, with 7 bases in the middle. This CDR3 region has 13 residues.

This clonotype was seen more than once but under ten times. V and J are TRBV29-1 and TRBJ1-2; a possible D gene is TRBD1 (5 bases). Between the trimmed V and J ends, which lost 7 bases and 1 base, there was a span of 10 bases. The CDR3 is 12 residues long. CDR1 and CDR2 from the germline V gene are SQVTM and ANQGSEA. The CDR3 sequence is CSGRQNNYGYTF. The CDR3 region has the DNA TGCAGCGGAAGACAGAATAACTATGGCTACACCTTC.

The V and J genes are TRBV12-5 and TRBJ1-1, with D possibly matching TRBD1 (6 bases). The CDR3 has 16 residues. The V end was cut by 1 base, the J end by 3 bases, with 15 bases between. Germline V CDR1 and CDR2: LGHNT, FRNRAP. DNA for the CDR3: TGTGCTAGTGGTTTGGGGCCGCGGGGGCTGGACACTGAAGCTTTCTTT. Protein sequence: CASGLGPRGLDTEAFF.

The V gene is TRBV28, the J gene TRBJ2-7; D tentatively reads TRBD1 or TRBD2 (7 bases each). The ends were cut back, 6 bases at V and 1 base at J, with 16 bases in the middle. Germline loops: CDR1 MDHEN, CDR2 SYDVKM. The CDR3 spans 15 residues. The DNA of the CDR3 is TGTGCCAGCAGCCGATCAGGGGGGGGATCCTACGAGCAGTACTTC. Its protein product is CASSRSGGGSYEQYF.

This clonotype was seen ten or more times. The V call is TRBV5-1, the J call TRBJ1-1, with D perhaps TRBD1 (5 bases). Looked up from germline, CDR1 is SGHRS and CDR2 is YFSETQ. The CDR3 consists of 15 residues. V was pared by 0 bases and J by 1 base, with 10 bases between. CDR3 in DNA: TGCGCCAGCAGCTTGGTAGAGGGGCCGAACACTGAAGCTTTCTTT. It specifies CASSLVEGPNTEAFF.

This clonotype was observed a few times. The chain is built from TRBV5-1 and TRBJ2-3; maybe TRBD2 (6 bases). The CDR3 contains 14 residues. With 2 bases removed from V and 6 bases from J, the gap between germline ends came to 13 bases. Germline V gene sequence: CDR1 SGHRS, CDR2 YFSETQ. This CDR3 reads CASSFGRHGDTQYF. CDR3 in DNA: TGCGCCAGCAGCTTCGGGAGACACGGCGATACGCAGTATTTT.

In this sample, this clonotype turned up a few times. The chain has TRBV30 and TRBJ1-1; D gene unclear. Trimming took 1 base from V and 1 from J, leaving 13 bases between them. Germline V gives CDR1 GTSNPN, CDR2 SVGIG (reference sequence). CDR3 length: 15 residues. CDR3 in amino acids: CAWSDWRRRNTEAFF. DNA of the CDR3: TGTGCCTGGAGTGATTGGAGGCGGAGGAACACTGAAGCTTTCTTT.

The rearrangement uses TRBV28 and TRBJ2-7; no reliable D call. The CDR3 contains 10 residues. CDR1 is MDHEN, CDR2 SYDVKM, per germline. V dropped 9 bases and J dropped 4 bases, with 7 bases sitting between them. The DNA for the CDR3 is TGTGCCAGGACCCTTTACGAGCAGTACTTC. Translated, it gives CARTLYEQYF. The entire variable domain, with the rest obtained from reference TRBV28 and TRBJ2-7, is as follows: DVKVTQSSRYLVKRTGEKVFLECVQDMDHENMFWYRQDPGLGLRLIYFSYDVKMKEKGDIPEGYSVSREKKERFSLILESASTNQTSMYLCARTLYEQYFGPGTRLTVT.

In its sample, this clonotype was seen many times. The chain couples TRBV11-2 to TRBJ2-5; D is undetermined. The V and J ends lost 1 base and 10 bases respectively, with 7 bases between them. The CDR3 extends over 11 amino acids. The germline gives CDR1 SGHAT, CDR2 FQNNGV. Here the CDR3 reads CASSLGSSQYF. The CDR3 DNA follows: TGTGCCAGCAGCTTAGGGTCGAGCCAGTACTTC.

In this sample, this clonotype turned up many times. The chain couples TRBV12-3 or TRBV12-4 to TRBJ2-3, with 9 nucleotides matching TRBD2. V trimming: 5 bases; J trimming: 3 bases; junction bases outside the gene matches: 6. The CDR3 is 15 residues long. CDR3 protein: CASSAQLAGTDTQYF. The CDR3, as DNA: TGTGCCAGCAGTGCACAACTAGCGGGTACAGATACGCAGTATTTT.

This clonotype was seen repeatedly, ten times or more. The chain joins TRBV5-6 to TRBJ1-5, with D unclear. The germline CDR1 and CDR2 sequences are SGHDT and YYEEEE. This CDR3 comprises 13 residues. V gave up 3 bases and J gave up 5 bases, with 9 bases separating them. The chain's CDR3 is CASSSNLDQPQHF. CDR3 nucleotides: TGTGCCAGCAGCTCGAACCTAGATCAGCCCCAGCATTTT. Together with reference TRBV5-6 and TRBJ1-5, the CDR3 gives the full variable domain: DAGVTQSPTHLIKTRGQQVTLRCSPKSGHDTVSWYQQALGQGPQFIFQYYEEEERQRGNFPDRFSGHQFPNYSSELNVNALLLGDSALYLCASSSNLDQPQHFGDGTRLSIL.

The CDR3 protein is CATSRDRTVYPYEQYF. The CDR3 nucleotides are TGTGCCACCAGCAGAGACAGGACAGTTTATCCCTACGAGCAGTACTTC. This chain uses TRBV15 with TRBJ2-7; D possibly corresponds to TRBD1 (6 bases). This CDR3 comprises 16 residues. The germline V gene has CDR1 LNHNV and CDR2 YYDKDF (reference sequence). Trimming removed 0 bases from V and 2 bases from J, with 14 bases in between.

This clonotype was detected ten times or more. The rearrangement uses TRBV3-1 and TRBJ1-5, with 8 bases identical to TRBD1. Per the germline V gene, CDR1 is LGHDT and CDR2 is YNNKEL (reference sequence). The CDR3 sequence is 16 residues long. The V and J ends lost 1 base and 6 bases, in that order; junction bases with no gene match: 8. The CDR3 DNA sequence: TGTGCCAGCAGCCAAGGAACTGGACAGGGCGGTCAGCCCCAGCATTTT. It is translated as CASSQGTGQGGQPQHF.

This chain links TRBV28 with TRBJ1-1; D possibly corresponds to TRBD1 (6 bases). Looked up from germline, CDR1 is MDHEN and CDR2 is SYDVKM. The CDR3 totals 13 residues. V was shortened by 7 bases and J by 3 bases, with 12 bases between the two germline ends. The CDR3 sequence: CASNQQGYTEAFF. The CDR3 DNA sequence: TGTGCCAGCAATCAACAGGGTTACACTGAAGCTTTCTTT.

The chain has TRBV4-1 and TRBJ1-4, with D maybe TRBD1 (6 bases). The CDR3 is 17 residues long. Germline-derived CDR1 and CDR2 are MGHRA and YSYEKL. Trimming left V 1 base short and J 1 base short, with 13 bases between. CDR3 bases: TGCGCCAGCAGCCAAGCGGGGGGCGGCCTAACTAATGAAAAACTGTTTTTT. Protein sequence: CASSQAGGGLTNEKLFF.

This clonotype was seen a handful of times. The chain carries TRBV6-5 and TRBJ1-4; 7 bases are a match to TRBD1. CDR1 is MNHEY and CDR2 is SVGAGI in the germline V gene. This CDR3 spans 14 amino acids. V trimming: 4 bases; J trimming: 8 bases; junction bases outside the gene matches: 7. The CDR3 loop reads CASSSTGAREKLFF. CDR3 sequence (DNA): TGTGCCAGCAGTTCTACAGGGGCTAGGGAAAAACTGTTTTTT.

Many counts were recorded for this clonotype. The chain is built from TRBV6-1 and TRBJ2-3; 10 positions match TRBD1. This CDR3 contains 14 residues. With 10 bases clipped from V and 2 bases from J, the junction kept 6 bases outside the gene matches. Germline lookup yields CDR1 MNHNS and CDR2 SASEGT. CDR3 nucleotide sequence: TGTGCCACCTCGGACAGGGGGGTCACAGATACGCAGTATTTT. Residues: CATSDRGVTDTQYF.

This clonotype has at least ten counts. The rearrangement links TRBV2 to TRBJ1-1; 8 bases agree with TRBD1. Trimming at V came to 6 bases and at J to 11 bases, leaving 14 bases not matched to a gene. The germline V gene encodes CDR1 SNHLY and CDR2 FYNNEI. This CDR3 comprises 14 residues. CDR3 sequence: CASSVTGVSLTAFF. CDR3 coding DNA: TGTGCCAGCAGCGTGACAGGGGTAAGCCTCACGGCTTTCTTT.